In its sample, the clone carrying this T cell receptor beta chain was seen many times. The antigen is undetermined. The data were taken from a study of T-cell reconstitution after alpha-beta-depleted transplantation in children. Study-wide points: The origin of alpha-beta T cells about two months after transplant was reportedly several hundred expanded graft clones. The origin of high day-60 TCRbeta diversity in some patients lay in surviving recipient T cells and thymic progenitors. Once a year had passed after transplant, T-cell counts and diversity came mostly from newly produced T cells.

The authors prepared the TCRbeta library with unique molecular identifiers. TCRdb analysed the PCR reads with MiXCR anew, one entry per CDR3 protein. The data hold approximately 630,000 distinct CDR3 sequences, with about 12% observed a single time. Germline V gene data show CDR1 as DFQATT and CDR2 as SNEGSKA (reference sequence). The CDR3 length is 15 residues. V gave up 1 base and J gave up 1 base, with 11 bases separating them. The TCR originated in a girl aged 2 to 10 with congenital amegakaryocytic thrombocytopenia, due to receive a stem cell transplant. The material was PBMCs, obtained before TCRalphabeta/CD19-depleted stem cell transplant. The J gene is TRBJ2-1, the V gene TRBV20-1, with D perhaps TRBD1 or TRBD2 (5 bases each). The CDR3 DNA reads TGCAGTGCTAGAGTGGGGGAGTTGTCCTACAATGAGCAGTTCTTC. Translating it yields CSARVGELSYNEQFF.